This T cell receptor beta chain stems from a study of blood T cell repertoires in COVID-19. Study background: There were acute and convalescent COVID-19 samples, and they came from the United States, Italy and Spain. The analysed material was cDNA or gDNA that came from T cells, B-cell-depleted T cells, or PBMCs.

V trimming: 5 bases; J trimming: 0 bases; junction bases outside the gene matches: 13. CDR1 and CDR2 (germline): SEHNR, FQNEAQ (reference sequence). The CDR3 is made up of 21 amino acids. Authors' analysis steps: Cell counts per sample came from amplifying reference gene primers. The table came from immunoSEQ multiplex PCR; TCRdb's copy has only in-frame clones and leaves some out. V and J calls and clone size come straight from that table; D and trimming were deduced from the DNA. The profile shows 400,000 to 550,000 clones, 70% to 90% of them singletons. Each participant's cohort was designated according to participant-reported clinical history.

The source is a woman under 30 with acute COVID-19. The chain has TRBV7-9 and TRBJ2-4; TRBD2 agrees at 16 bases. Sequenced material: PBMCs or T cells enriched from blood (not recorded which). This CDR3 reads CASSTAGTSGRETLAKNIQYF. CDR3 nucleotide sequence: TGTGCCAGCAGCACCGCCGGGACTAGCGGGAGGGAAACCCTAGCCAAAAACATTCAGTACTTC.